This T cell receptor (beta chain) was obtained from a study of T cells expressing NK-cell markers. Germline CDR1 and CDR2: DFQATT and SNEGSKA (reference sequence). CDR3 length: 14 residues. TCRdb re-called the 5' RACE reads and gives one entry per CDR3 protein, without DNA. Its clone listing holds 550,000 to 600,000 distinct CDR3 sequences. V is TRBV20-1 and J is TRBJ1-1; TCRdb's D gene call, TRBD1, goes unchecked for lack of DNA. Source material: blood T cells: a sorted CD56 or NKG2C T cell subset, CD4+ or CD8+ T cells, or bulk PBMC T cells (not recorded which). This TCR came from a man aged 18 to 30 in good health. The CDR3 protein is CSAPTGAWNTEAFF.